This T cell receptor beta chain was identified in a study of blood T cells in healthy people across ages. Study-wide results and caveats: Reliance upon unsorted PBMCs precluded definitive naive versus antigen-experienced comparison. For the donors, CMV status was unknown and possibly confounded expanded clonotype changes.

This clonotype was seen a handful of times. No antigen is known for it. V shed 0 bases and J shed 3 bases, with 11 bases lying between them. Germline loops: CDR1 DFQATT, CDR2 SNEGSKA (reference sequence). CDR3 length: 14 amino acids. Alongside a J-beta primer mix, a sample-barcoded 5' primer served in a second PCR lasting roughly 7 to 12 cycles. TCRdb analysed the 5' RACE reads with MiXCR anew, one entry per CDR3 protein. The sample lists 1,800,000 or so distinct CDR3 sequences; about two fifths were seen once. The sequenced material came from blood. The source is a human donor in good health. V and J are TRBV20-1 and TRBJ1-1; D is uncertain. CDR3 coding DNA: TGCAGTGCTAGAGACCCAGACGCCTACACTGAAGCTTTCTTT. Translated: CSARDPDAYTEAFF.